This T cell receptor (beta chain) derives from a study of Ad26.COV2.S vaccination and SARS-CoV-2 variants. Study-level background: Ad26.COV2.S was injected intramuscularly once or twice, 56 days apart. Findings and caveats of the study: Vaccine and placebo recipients had similar non-spike TCR breadth.

Noted treatment: over 15 received Ad26.COV2.S at low or high dose, single or two shots; 5 received placebo; per-sample allocation not given. Specimen acquisition occurred on day 63 following the initial vaccine or placebo injection. An adult donor aged 18-55 years was enrolled in Boston. The V gene's germline CDR1 is MNHNY and CDR2 SVGAGI (reference sequence). The CDR3 runs 14 residues. The V end lost 3 bases, the J end lost 1 base, and 9 bases lay between the germline ends. Regarding this clone: What it binds is not known.

Data came from immunoSEQ multiplex PCR; TCRdb stores just in-frame clones and leaves some out. The data show about 420,000 clones, more than 75% seen once. The rearrangement joins TRBV6-6 to TRBJ1-1; no reliable D call. Sequenced material: peripheral blood, taken in a trial of Ad26.COV2.S vaccine versus placebo. This sequence originates from a person aged 18 to 59 who received the Ad26.COV2.S COVID-19 vaccine or a placebo. CDR3: CASSYLGQNTEAFF. CDR3 DNA sequence: TGTGCCAGCAGTTATCTGGGCCAGAACACTGAAGCTTTCTTT.